The clone carrying this T cell receptor (beta chain) occurred a few times. The source of the sample is a study of cytomegalovirus exposure and HLA in healthy donors. A multiplex PCR was run with 60 Vbeta primers and 13 Jbeta primers. Assay: immunoSEQ multiplex PCR; the TCRdb copy retains only in-frame clones and omits some. This table has some 120,000 clones, 82% appearing once. The CDR3 covers 16 residues. Trimming pared 0 bases from V and 4 bases from J, leaving 13 bases between. CDR1 is MGHRA, CDR2 YSYEKL, per germline. The TCR was taken from a man aged 30-40 years in good health and CMV-seropositive. The chain recombines TRBV4-1 with TRBJ2-1, with a tentative D call TRBD2 (7 bases). Sequenced material: PBMCs. The CDR3 DNA sequence: TGCGCCAGCAGCCAAGAGGGGGGGGGCGGGTACAATGAGCAGTTCTTC. Translated, it gives CASSQEGGGGYNEQFF.